The entry that follows covers one T cell receptor beta chain sequence. Which antigen it targets is not known. Base qualities are not at hand, and no much larger clone is one base apart. The data belong to a study of blood T cell repertoires in COVID-19 (dated by TCRdb to the early 2020s). Regarding the study in general: Collaborator samples came from the United States, Italy and Spain and covered acute and convalescent phases of COVID-19. Where available, HLA class I and class II types were obtained from metadata supplied by the sample provider rather than from assay-based typing. Nearly every sample came with metadata listing a de-identified subject ID, COVID-19 status, age in years and sex. Subjects who had been exposed to COVID-19, were actively infected with it, or had recovered from it provided the deeply sampled blood TCRbeta repertoires that made up the dataset. The material from the prospective study consisted of cDNA or gDNA derived from T cells, B-cell-depleted T cells, or PBMCs. The repertoires were released in a freely available public database intended as a resource for research on the immune response to SARS-CoV-2. The samples were drawn from the first 160 participants of the ongoing ImmuneRACE study and from 1,254 subjects provided by 6 global collaborators.

The paper's findings and limits, for the study overall: Clinical and demographic metadata were provided uncurated, with the amount varying by source and participant.

The immunoSEQ Assay, a bias-controlled multiplex PCR, was used to amplify TCRbeta CDR3 regions from genomic DNA. In the authors' own workflow: Within the assay, amplification of reference gene primers was used to estimate how many nucleated cells each sample contained. Sequence reads were collapsed and filtered to measure the absolute abundance of every unique TCRbeta CDR3 rearrangement. Productive Simpson clonality was computed per sample as the square root of Simpson's diversity index over productive rearrangements. Not all clones reach the TCRdb copy of this immuneACCESS table, which keeps in-frame sequences only. Checked studies attribute under half of the gap to unresolved V genes and leave the rest unexplained. D and trimming were read from the DNA, whereas the V and J calls and clone size are those reported in that table. The sample table lists approximately 22,000 clones, around 80% of them with a count of one. The ten largest clones represent about a fifth of the sample.

The germline V gene sets CDR1 to MGHRA and CDR2 to YSYEKL. Trimming accounts for 1 base at V and 2 bases at J, while the number of junction bases matched to no gene is 3. From the cysteine through the phenylalanine, the CDR3 covers 15 amino acids. Only the CDR3 region is kept as DNA, spanning 45 bases read in frame from base 1. Whole blood was collected in K2EDTA tubes by collaborating institutions according to the institutions' own protocols. For TCRbeta analysis, collaborator samples were shipped as frozen whole blood, as isolated PBMCs, or as DNA extracted from either sample type. The sequence was obtained from an elderly man with active or convalescent COVID-19. The chain is encoded by TRBV4-1 joined to TRBJ2-3; 7 of the junction bases match TRBD2. Sequences were obtained from peripheral blood. The nucleotide sequence reads as follows: TGCGCCAGCAGCCAAGTCAGCGGGGCCACAGATACGCAGTATTTT. Its protein is CASSQVSGATDTQYF.